This T cell receptor beta chain was recovered during a study of Ad26.COV2.S vaccination and SARS-CoV-2 variants. TCRdb's table, derived via immunoSEQ multiplex PCR, lists solely in-frame clones and lacks some. This repertoire shows 400,000 to 450,000 clones, over 75% found once; its top ten account for 12%. Noted treatment: over 15 received Ad26.COV2.S at low or high dose, single or two shots; 5 received placebo; per-sample allocation not given. Sampling happened 63 days after the first vaccine or placebo injection. The germline CDR1 and CDR2 sequences are GTSNPN and SVGIG (reference sequence). The CDR3 covers 14 residues. V was trimmed by 3 bases and J by 4 bases, leaving 15 bases between them.

The V and J genes are TRBV30 and TRBJ1-1, with D perhaps TRBD1 (5 bases). Sequences were derived from peripheral blood, sampled in a trial of Ad26.COV2.S vaccine versus placebo. This sequence originates from a person aged 18 to 65 who received the Ad26.COV2.S COVID-19 vaccine or a placebo. CDR3 region: CAWREPGKSTEAFF. The CDR3 DNA is TGTGCCTGGAGGGAGCCAGGGAAAAGCACTGAAGCTTTCTTT. Drawing the rest from reference TRBV30 and TRBJ1-1, the complete variable domain is SQTIHQWPATLVQPVGSPLSLECTVEGTSNPNLYWYRQAAGRGLQLLFYSVGIGQISSEVPQNLSASRPQDRQFILSSKKLLLSDSGFYLCAWREPGKSTEAFFGQGTRLTVV.